The 8 T cell receptor beta chains reported below all come from one sample, sequenced in a study of T cell responses to AZD1222 COVID-19 vaccine. The method was immunoSEQ multiplex PCR; TCRdb's version includes in-frame clones alone and lacks a portion of them. The sample has about 160,000 clones, approximately 94% seen once. Material: peripheral blood, obtained 28 days after the second AZD1222 dose. All receptors derive from an adult who received the AZD1222 COVID-19 vaccine.

The sample holds a few counts of this clone. V usage is TRBV19 and J usage is TRBJ1-5; maybe TRBD1 (6 bases). Trimming removed 0 bases at V and 7 bases at J, with 13 bases between. Germline V lookup: CDR1 LNHDA, CDR2 SQIVND (reference sequence). There are 15 residues in the CDR3. CDR3: CASSIDGTMEQPQHF. CDR3 bases: TGTGCCAGTAGTATAGACGGGACAATGGAACAGCCCCAGCATTTT.

V gene TRBV5-1 combines with J gene TRBJ2-7, with D possibly matching TRBD1 (6 bases). Trimming took 2 bases from V and 4 from J, leaving 22 bases between them. CDR1 SGHRS and CDR2 YFSETQ come from the germline V gene. The CDR3 has 17 residues. The CDR3 protein is CASSFLQGNSRGYEQYF. The CDR3 DNA reads TGCGCCAGCAGCTTCTTACAGGGCAATAGCAGAGGATACGAGCAGTACTTC.

V and J are TRBV11-2 and TRBJ2-3; possibly TRBD2 for D (5 bases). Trimming pared 2 bases from V and 2 bases from J, leaving 17 bases between. CDR1 is SGHAT and CDR2 is FQNNGV in the germline V gene. The CDR3 consists of 17 residues. The CDR3 DNA reads TGTGCCAGCAGCTTACCACTTATCGGGATTTCCACAGATACGCAGTATTTT. Translated: CASSLPLIGISTDTQYF.

V is TRBV6-2 or TRBV6-3 and J is TRBJ2-2; 9 bases line up with TRBD2. CDR1 is MNHEY and CDR2 is SVGEGT in the germline V gene. The CDR3 runs to 16 residues. V lost 1 base and J lost 7; bases outside the gene matches: 7. Written as DNA, the CDR3 is TGTGCCAGCAGTTACTGGAGTAGCGGGAGAAGCGGGGAGCTGTTTTTT. Translating it yields CASSYWSSGRSGELFF.

The rearrangement uses TRBV12-3 or TRBV12-4 and TRBJ1-3; D is undetermined. The V and J ends lost 3 bases and 0 bases respectively, with 3 bases between them. The CDR3 extends over 13 amino acids. The CDR3 coding sequence is TGTGCCAGCAGTTTTGGCTCTGGAAACACCATATATTTT. This gives the protein CASSFGSGNTIYF.

V gene TRBV30 combines with J gene TRBJ2-7; 9 bases agree with TRBD2. Trimming took 0 bases from V and 2 from J; bases not matched to a gene: 5. Per the germline V gene, CDR1 is GTSNPN and CDR2 is SVGIG (reference sequence). The CDR3 runs 15 residues. DNA for the CDR3: TGTGCCTGGAGTGTACTGGCGGGGGGGACCTACGAGCAGTACTTC. Translated, it gives CAWSVLAGGTYEQYF.

The chain uses TRBV6-2 or TRBV6-3 and TRBJ2-3, with D possibly TRBD2 on 7 matching bases. The CDR3 spans 15 residues. Germline V gene lookup returns CDR1 MNHEY and CDR2 SVGEGT. The V end lost 2 bases, the J end lost 6 bases, and 15 bases lay between the germline ends. The CDR3: CASSYGGAAADTQYF. The CDR3 DNA reads TGTGCCAGCAGTTACGGGGGGGCCGCGGCGGATACGCAGTATTTT.

This clone was seen a single time. V is TRBV5-1 and J is TRBJ2-7, with D perhaps TRBD1 (6 bases). Germline V gives CDR1 SGHRS, CDR2 YFSETQ. The CDR3 runs to 12 residues. V was cut by 4 bases and J by 1 base, with 6 bases left in between. CDR3 residues: CASSQGSYEQYF. In DNA form, the CDR3 reads TGCGCCAGCAGCCAGGGGTCCTACGAGCAGTACTTC.